The 12 T cell receptor beta chains reported below all come from one sample, sequenced in a study of cytomegalovirus exposure and HLA in healthy donors. 13 Jbeta primers and 60 Vbeta primers were used for the PCR. Sequencing was performed with immunoSEQ multiplex PCR; in TCRdb, only in-frame clones are kept and a portion is missing. The sample records 180,000 or so clones, around 76% being singletons. Sequencing used PBMCs. Receptors originate from a man aged 35-49 years in good health and CMV-seronegative.

The chain employs TRBV7-2 and TRBJ2-3; TRBD1 is a possible D gene (6 bases). Trimming shortened V by 5 bases and J by 8 bases, and 11 bases separated the two germline ends. Germline CDR1 reads SGHTA; CDR2 reads FQGNSA. This CDR3 has 12 amino acids. CDR3 in DNA: TGTGCCAGCAGCCCCCAGGGGTCTACGCAGTATTTT. It encodes CASSPQGSTQYF.

The chain is built from TRBV7-3 and TRBJ2-3, with 8 nucleotides matching TRBD1. This CDR3 has 15 amino acids. Germline CDR1 SGHTA, CDR2 FQGTGA. The J segment lost 2 bases and the V segment lost 0 bases, leaving 1 base of the junction unmatched. CDR3 DNA: TGTGCCAGCAGCTTAACGGGACAGGTCACAGATACGCAGTATTTT. It encodes CASSLTGQVTDTQYF. The whole variable domain, remainder taken from reference TRBV7-3 and TRBJ2-3, is GAGVSQTPSNKVTEKGKYVELRCDPISGHTALYWYRQSLGQGPEFLIYFQGTGAADDSGLPNDRFFAVRPEGSVSTLKIQRTERGDSAVYLCASSLTGQVTDTQYFGPGTRLTVL.

V gene TRBV7-2 combines with J gene TRBJ2-1; 13 bases are shared with TRBD2. The CDR3 is 16 amino acids. The junction had 9 bases not matched to a gene; V was cut back by 5 bases and J by 8 bases. CDR1 SGHTA and CDR2 FQGNSA come from the germline V gene. The CDR3 loop is CASSGGLAGAAYEQFF. The CDR3 region has the DNA TGTGCCAGCAGCGGAGGACTAGCGGGAGCTGCCTATGAGCAGTTCTTC.

A word on this clone: Other DNA sequences in the same sample also yield this CDR3. The V call is TRBV5-1, the J call TRBJ1-4, with 9 bases aligning to TRBD1. Germline CDR1 and CDR2: SGHRS and YFSETQ. V shed 4 bases and J 5 bases; nucleotides not matched to a gene: 3. This CDR3 spans 14 amino acids. The CDR3 loop reads CASSPGQGNEKLFF. The CDR3 region has the DNA TGCGCCAGCAGCCCCGGACAGGGGAATGAAAAACTGTTTTTT.

The gene calls are TRBV7-3 and TRBJ2-7; TRBD1 matches at 9 bases. Germline loops: CDR1 SGHTA, CDR2 FQGTGA. V lost 4 bases to trimming and J lost 6 bases; unmatched junction nucleotides: 4. This CDR3 comprises 13 residues. The CDR3 is CASSSYRGLEQYF. The DNA of the CDR3 is TGTGCCAGCAGCTCATACAGGGGGCTCGAGCAGTACTTC.

This chain links TRBV29-1 with TRBJ1-2; 9 bases line up with TRBD1. The CDR3 extends over 14 amino acids. In germline, CDR1 is SQVTM, CDR2 ANQGSEA. With 6 bases clipped from V and 2 bases from J, the junction kept 7 bases outside the gene matches. CDR3 loop: CSVAKQGANYGYTF. In DNA, the CDR3 is TGCAGCGTCGCGAAACAGGGGGCAAACTATGGCTACACCTTC.

This clone was seen a handful of times. The V and J genes are TRBV5-4 and TRBJ1-4; weak D call: TRBD1 (5 bases). Germline V gene data show CDR1 as SGHNT and CDR2 as YYREEE (reference sequence). The CDR3 runs 14 residues. V was pared by 0 bases and J by 12 bases, with 15 bases between. In DNA, the CDR3 is TGTGCCAGCAGCTTGGCCAGTCAGGGCGCGGAACTGTTTTTT. It yields the protein CASSLASQGAELFF.

The table lists this clone with a few counts. The rearrangement links TRBV28 to TRBJ2-7; 8 bases fit TRBD2. CDR3 size: 15 residues. V was clipped by 4 bases and J by 4 bases; unmatched bases: 9. The germline CDR1 and CDR2 sequences are MDHEN and SYDVKM. The CDR3 loop is CASSSTFGGVYEQYF. Written as DNA, the CDR3 is TGTGCCAGCAGTTCTACTTTCGGGGGGGTGTACGAGCAGTACTTC.

The genes are TRBV11-3 and TRBJ2-1, with 7 bases fitting TRBD2. Germline V gene lookup returns CDR1 SGHNT and CDR2 YENEEA. V was pared by 5 bases and J by 0 bases, with 7 bases of the junction left unmatched. The CDR3 has 16 amino acids. DNA for the CDR3: TGTGCCAGCAGCCTGTACGGGGGGAGCTCCTACAATGAGCAGTTCTTC. It codes for CASSLYGGSSYNEQFF.

The V and J genes are TRBV11-2 and TRBJ1-6, with a weak D call TRBD1 (6 bases). Between the trimmed V and J ends, which lost 3 bases and 10 bases, there was a span of 16 bases. The germline gives CDR1 SGHAT, CDR2 FQNNGV. CDR3 size: 15 residues. The CDR3 spells CASSFNRAVGSPLHF. The CDR3 region has the DNA TGTGCCAGCAGCTTCAACAGGGCGGTCGGGTCACCCCTCCACTTT.

This clone was counted between two and nine times. The genes are TRBV5-1 and TRBJ2-7; TRBD2 might be the D (5 bases). CDR1 is SGHRS, CDR2 YFSETQ, per germline. The CDR3 is 14 amino acids. Trimming stripped 1 base from V and 4 bases from J, with 12 bases between. The CDR3 bases are TGCGCCAGCAGCTTGTTGGGAGTCGGATACGAGCAGTACTTC. Protein product: CASSLLGVGYEQYF.

The chain has TRBV5-4 and TRBJ2-5; 12 nucleotides match TRBD2. The junction had 4 bases not matched to a gene; V was cut back by 4 bases and J by 0 bases. The CDR3 extends over 16 amino acids. Germline loops: CDR1 SGHNT, CDR2 YYREEE (reference sequence). CDR3 sequence (DNA): TGTGCCAGCAGCAAGGGGACTAGCGGGCACCAAGAGACCCAGTACTTC. It encodes CASSKGTSGHQETQYF.